This is a list of T cell receptor beta chains from one sample in a study of blood T cell repertoires in COVID-19. The assay was immunoSEQ multiplex PCR, and TCRdb's table has in-frame clones only and misses some. The sample lists approximately 110,000 clones; just over 70% were seen once. Sequences were obtained from peripheral blood. The receptors come from a human donor with acute or convalescent COVID-19. The donor label of this sample is uncertain. The CDR3 runs from the conserved cysteine through the conserved F or W. D genes are given only for firm matches. The size field is filled for only some rows; it gives once, few, many or a size class.

-	TRBV7-2	TRBJ2-5	TRBD1	15	CASLRLGTGKETQYF	TGTGCCTCACTACGTCTTGGGACAGGGAAAGAGACCCAGTACTTC
-	TRBV2	TRBJ1-2	TRBD1	12	CASSRDSDGYTF	TGTGCCAGCAGCCGGGACAGCGATGGCTACACCTTC
-	TRBV18	TRBJ1-1	-	17	CASSPQRRGALDTEAFF	TGTGCCAGCTCACCACAGAGGAGGGGCGCGTTGGACACTGAAGCTTTCTTT
-	TRBV9	TRBJ1-1	-	14	CASSPWRLNTEAFF	TGTGCCAGCAGCCCCTGGAGGTTGAACACTGAAGCTTTCTTT
-	TRBV6-6	TRBJ2-3	-	13	CASRGTGEGTQYF	TGTGCCAGCAGGGGTACTGGCGAGGGTACGCAGTATTTT
few	TRBV2	TRBJ1-2	-	12	CASSTSMYGYTF	TGTGCCAGCAGTACAAGTATGTATGGCTACACCTTC
few	TRBV2	TRBJ1-4	-	15	CASERAGGANEKLFF	TGTGCCAGCGAGCGGGCAGGTGGGGCAAATGAAAAACTGTTTTTT
once	TRBV19	TRBJ2-1	TRBD2	14	CASNVGLGANEQFF	TGTGCCAGTAACGTGGGACTAGGGGCTAATGAGCAGTTCTTC
-	TRBV5-1	TRBJ2-3	-	15	CASSLGDSSTDTQYF	TGCGCCAGCAGCTTGGGGGACTCTAGCACAGATACGCAGTATTTT
-	TRBV19	TRBJ1-6	-	14	CASNSLSNNSPLHF	TGTGCCAGTAACTCTCTAAGCAACAATTCACCCCTCCACTTT
-	TRBV19	TRBJ1-1	TRBD1	15	CASSKSGTVNTEAFF	TGTGCCAGTAGCAAATCCGGGACAGTCAACACTGAAGCTTTCTTT
-	TRBV6-5	TRBJ1-1	TRBD1	13	CASSRQGSTEAFF	TGTGCCAGCAGCAGACAGGGAAGCACTGAAGCTTTCTTT